Below are 19 T cell receptor beta chains sequenced from a single sample in a study of blood T cell repertoires in COVID-19. The assay was immunoSEQ multiplex PCR, and TCRdb's table has in-frame clones only and misses some. The table records about 170,000 clones, about 87% of them present only once. Specimen: peripheral blood. The receptors stem from a man between 60 and 75 years old with acute or convalescent COVID-19.

The CDR3: CASSPGTGESPLHF. DNA for the CDR3: TGTGCCAGCAGCCCGGGGACAGGGGAATCACCCCTCCACTTT. This chain connects TRBV3-1 (or the pseudogene TRBV3-2) to TRBJ1-6, with 10 bases matching TRBD1. The V segment lost 4 bases and the J segment 10 bases; nucleotides outside the gene matches: 4. Germline V gene lookup returns CDR1 LGHDT and CDR2 YNNKEL (reference sequence). The CDR3 is 14 amino acids.

This clone showed up just once. The V gene is TRBV6-6, the J gene TRBJ1-6; 8 nucleotides match TRBD1. Germline V gene data show CDR1 as MNHNY and CDR2 as SVGAGI (reference sequence). CDR3 length: 14 residues. Germline trimming cut 6 bases from V and 5 bases from J; bases unmatched to any gene: 3. DNA for the CDR3: TGTGCCAGCAGCCCGGACAGGGATAATTCACCCCTCCACTTT. It is translated as CASSPDRDNSPLHF.

The V and J genes are TRBV10-2 and TRBJ1-6, with D maybe TRBD1 (6 bases). Trimming took 7 bases from V and 8 from J, leaving 12 bases between them. In germline, CDR1 is WSHSY, CDR2 SAAADI. This CDR3 contains 13 residues. In DNA form, the CDR3 reads TGCGCCAGCACCCACCGGACAGATTCACCCCTCCACTTT. It is translated as CASTHRTDSPLHF.

The chain links TRBV5-1 to TRBJ1-1; 7 bases map to TRBD1. V lost 4 bases to trimming and J lost 1 base; unmatched junction nucleotides: 10. Per germline, CDR1 SGHRS and CDR2 YFSETQ. The CDR3 is 16 residues long. CDR3 nucleotides: TGCGCCAGCAGCAAGCACGACAGGGTTGGGAACACTGAAGCTTTCTTT. Its protein product is CASSKHDRVGNTEAFF.

J is TRBJ2-1 and V is TRBV5-4, with 7 bases aligning to TRBD2. Trimming took 10 bases from V and 2 from J; bases not matched to a gene: 9. The CDR3 runs to 14 residues. From germline, CDR1 is SGHNT and CDR2 YYREEE (reference sequence). The CDR3 bases are TGTGCCTCTACTTGGGAGGGAGCCTACAATGAGCAGTTCTTC. Translation: CASTWEGAYNEQFF.

The chain has TRBV6-2 or TRBV6-3 and TRBJ1-2, with D possibly TRBD1 on 6 matching bases. The CDR3 runs to 15 residues. V lost 1 base, J lost 6 bases, and 15 bases lay in between. Per the germline V gene, CDR1 is MNHEY and CDR2 is SVGEGT. The DNA for the CDR3 is TGTGCCAGCAGTTACTACGAACAGGGCTGGAATGGCTACACCTTC. Its protein product is CASSYYEQGWNGYTF.

V gene TRBV7-2 combines with J gene TRBJ1-5; TRBD1 is a possible D gene (6 bases). Germline loops: CDR1 SGHTA, CDR2 FQGNSA. The CDR3 is 13 amino acids. Trimming removed 5 bases from V and 11 bases from J, with 16 bases in between. The CDR3 DNA follows: TGTGCCAGCAGCCGGACAGCTCGTGCCGCCCAGCATTTT. Translation: CASSRTARAAQHF.

This sequence joins TRBV7-7 and TRBJ2-7; D is ambiguous. The V end was cut by 1 base, the J end by 0 bases, with 7 bases between. The CDR3 is 14 residues long. CDR1 is SSHAT, CDR2 FNYEAQ, per germline (reference sequence). CDR3 protein: CASSLDSSSYEQYF. Written as DNA, the CDR3 is TGTGCCAGCAGCTTAGACAGTAGCTCCTACGAGCAGTACTTC.

The chain links TRBV4-1 to TRBJ1-1; 7 bases are a match to TRBD1. This CDR3 has 16 residues. J was trimmed by 1 base and V by 7 bases; bases with no gene match: 12. Germline assignment: CDR1 MGHRA and CDR2 YSYEKL. The CDR3 region has the DNA TGCGCCAGCATGAAGGTGGGGACAGCCAAGAACACTGAAGCTTTCTTT. Translated, it gives CASMKVGTAKNTEAFF.

This clone occurred once. This chain connects TRBV19 to TRBJ1-1; the D gene is possibly TRBD1 (5 bases). Germline assignment: CDR1 LNHDA and CDR2 SQIVND (reference sequence). This CDR3 comprises 16 residues. The germline V and J ends were trimmed by 7 bases and 1 base, with 19 bases remaining between them. The CDR3 coding sequence is TGTGCCAGTACCCCGGGGGGTGTAAGGACGAACACTGAAGCTTTCTTT. It codes for CASTPGGVRTNTEAFF.

The CDR3 loop is CAWSAGVYNEQFF. The DNA of the CDR3 is TGTGCCTGGAGTGCCGGGGTGTACAATGAGCAGTTCTTC. The rearrangement links TRBV30 to TRBJ2-1; tentatively, D is TRBD2 (5 bases). V was cut by 1 base and J by 4 bases, with 8 bases left in between. The CDR3 runs 13 residues. CDR1 and CDR2 from the germline V gene are GTSNPN and SVGIG (reference sequence).

In its sample, this clone was seen once. This chain connects TRBV12-3 or TRBV12-4 to TRBJ2-7; D ambiguous. The CDR3 runs 13 residues. V lost 3 bases to trimming and J lost 2 bases, with 8 bases between them. In nucleotides, the CDR3 is TGTGCCAGCAGTTTGGCGGCGACCTACGAGCAGTACTTC. This encodes CASSLAATYEQYF.

This chain links TRBV9 with TRBJ1-2; TRBD1 aligns across 7 bases. Germline V CDR1 and CDR2: SGDLS, YYNGEE. This CDR3 is 16 amino acids long. The V and J ends lost 4 bases and 2 bases, in that order; junction bases with no gene match: 11. For the CDR3, the DNA is TGTGCCAGCAGCCCCCTGGCGCAGGGGGGAAACTATGGCTACACCTTC. It yields the protein CASSPLAQGGNYGYTF.

The genes are TRBV27 and TRBJ2-7; 11 bases are shared with TRBD2. V gave up 4 bases and J gave up 4 bases; unmatched junction bases: 3. The length of the CDR3 is 14 residues. Germline lookup yields CDR1 MNHEY and CDR2 SMNVEV (reference sequence). This chain's CDR3 is CASSSGLAGYEQYV. In DNA, the CDR3 is TGTGCCAGCAGTTCCGGACTAGCGGGTTACGAGCAGTACGTC.

V gene TRBV5-1 combines with J gene TRBJ2-6; 8 nucleotides match TRBD2. CDR1 SGHRS and CDR2 YFSETQ come from the germline V gene. The CDR3 is made up of 15 amino acids. V was clipped by 6 bases and J by 0 bases; unmatched bases: 2. CDR3 coding DNA: TGCGCCAGCATGCGGGGGGACTCTGGGGCCAACGTCCTGACTTTC. It codes for CASMRGDSGANVLTF.

The count of this clone is one. The germline gene is not matched at one end of the junction; a read error may be the cause. The chain links TRBV5-1 to TRBJ1-2; 11 bases agree with TRBD1. The CDR3 has 16 residues. Germline CDR1 and CDR2: SGHRS and YFSETQ. The CDR3 DNA reads TGCGCCAGCAGTTTGGGAAGGACAGGGGGCGCTTATGGCTACACCTTC. This sequence encodes CASSLGRTGGAYGYTF.

The chain carries TRBV3-1 (or the pseudogene TRBV3-2) and TRBJ2-5; TRBD2 matches 7 bases. Germline V gene sequence: CDR1 LGHDT, CDR2 YNNKEL (reference sequence). CDR3 length: 15 amino acids. Trimming removed 4 bases from V and 1 base from J; junction bases left unmatched: 6. In DNA, the CDR3 is TGTGCCAGCAGCCGGGACTATTATCCCCAAGAGACCCAGTACTTC. Its protein is CASSRDYYPQETQYF.

This chain uses TRBV11-3 with TRBJ1-2; 7 nucleotides match TRBD1. The length of the CDR3 is 15 residues. Trimming at V came to 3 bases and at J to 6 bases, leaving 10 bases not matched to a gene. The V gene's germline CDR1 is SGHNT and CDR2 YENEEA. CDR3 DNA: TGTGCCAGCAGCTTCCTACAGGGGTTTGGGAATGGCTACACCTTC. Protein product: CASSFLQGFGNGYTF. Filled out from reference TRBV11-3 and TRBJ1-2, the complete variable domain reads EAGVVQSPRYKIIEKKQPVAFWCNPISGHNTLYWYLQNLGQGPELLIRYENEEAVDDSQLPKDRFSAERLKGVDSTLKIQPAELGDSAVYLCASSFLQGFGNGYTFGSGTRLTVV.

This clone was counted at least ten times. The chain recombines TRBV6-1 with TRBJ1-1, with D possibly matching TRBD1 (6 bases). The CDR3 length is 13 residues. Trimming took off 1 base at V and 6 bases at J, with 9 bases between the two ends. The germline CDR1 and CDR2 sequences are MNHNS and SASEGT. The CDR3 DNA is TGTGCCAGCAGTGAAGGGGACACCGCTGAAGCTTTCTTT. Its protein is CASSEGDTAEAFF.